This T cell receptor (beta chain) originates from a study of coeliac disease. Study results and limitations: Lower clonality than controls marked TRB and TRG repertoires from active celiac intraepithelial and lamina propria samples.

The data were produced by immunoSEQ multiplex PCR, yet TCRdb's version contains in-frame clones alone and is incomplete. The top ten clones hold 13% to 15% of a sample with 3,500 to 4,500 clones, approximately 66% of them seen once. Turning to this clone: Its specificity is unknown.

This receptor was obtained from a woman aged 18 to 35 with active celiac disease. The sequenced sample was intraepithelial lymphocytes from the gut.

This chain's CDR3 is CSVVGLAGGDTQYF. Written as DNA, the CDR3 is TGCAGCGTTGTCGGCCTAGCGGGGGGTGATACGCAGTATTTT. This rearrangement joins TRBV29-1 to TRBJ2-3; 11 bases agree with TRBD2. CDR3 length: 14 residues. Germline V gives CDR1 SQVTM, CDR2 ANQGSEA. The ends lost 4 bases at V and 6 bases at J; junction bases unmatched: 6.